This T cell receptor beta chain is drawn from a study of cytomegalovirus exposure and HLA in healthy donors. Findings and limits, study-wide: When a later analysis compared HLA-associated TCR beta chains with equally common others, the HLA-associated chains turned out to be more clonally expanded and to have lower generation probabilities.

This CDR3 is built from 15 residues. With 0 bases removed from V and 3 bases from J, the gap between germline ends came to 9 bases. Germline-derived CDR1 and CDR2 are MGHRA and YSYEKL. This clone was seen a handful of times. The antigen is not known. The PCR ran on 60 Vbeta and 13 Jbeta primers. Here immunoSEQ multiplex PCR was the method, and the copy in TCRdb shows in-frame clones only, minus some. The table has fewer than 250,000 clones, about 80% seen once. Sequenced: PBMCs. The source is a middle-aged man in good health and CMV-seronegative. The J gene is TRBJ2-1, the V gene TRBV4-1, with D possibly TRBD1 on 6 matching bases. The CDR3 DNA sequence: TGCGCCAGCAGCCAAGAAGGCAGGGGCTACAATGAGCAGTTCTTC. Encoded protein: CASSQEGRGYNEQFF.